Shown below are 20 T cell receptor beta chains from a single sample sequenced in a study of T cells after yellow fever vaccination. Using its own MiXCR run on the 5' RACE reads, TCRdb lists one record per CDR3 protein. The sample consists of some 400,000 distinct CDR3 sequences, over 15% of them appearing once. The specimen was PBMCs, collected before the yellow fever booster vaccination. The receptors originated from a young man who received the YFV17D yellow fever vaccine.

The chain joins TRBV10-3 to TRBJ1-5, with D hard to call. V was cut by 3 bases and J by 6 bases, with 18 bases left in between. Germline lookup yields CDR1 ENHRY and CDR2 SYGVKD. This CDR3 has 16 amino acids. The CDR3: CAISDGWLRTAQPQHF. The CDR3 DNA reads TGTGCCATCAGTGACGGGTGGCTGCGGACGGCTCAGCCCCAGCATTTT.

The chain uses TRBV7-9 and TRBJ2-3; D is possibly TRBD1 (6 bases). This CDR3 has 17 amino acids. The germline V gene encodes CDR1 SEHNR and CDR2 FQNEAQ (reference sequence). Trimming took off 2 bases at V and 4 bases at J, with 19 bases between the two ends. This CDR3 reads CASSLYLDSHGPDTQYF. The CDR3 coding sequence is TGTGCCAGCAGCTTATATCTGGACAGCCATGGACCAGATACGCAGTATTTT. The complete variable domain, with remaining parts taken from reference TRBV7-9 and TRBJ2-3, reads DTGVSQNPRHKITKRGQNVTFRCDPISEHNRLYWYRQTLGQGPEFLTYFQNEAQLEKSRLLSDRFSAERPKGSFSTLEIQRTEQGDSAMYLCASSLYLDSHGPDTQYFGPGTRLTVL.

This clonotype was recorded a few times. The J gene is TRBJ1-1, the V gene TRBV20-1; D is uncertain. There are 11 residues in the CDR3. Germline CDR1 reads DFQATT; CDR2 reads SNEGSKA (reference sequence). The V and J ends lost 4 bases and 4 bases respectively, with 7 bases between them. CDR3 sequence reads: CSANLFTEAFF. The CDR3 DNA is TGCAGTGCTAATCTATTCACTGAAGCTTTCTTT.

The chain couples TRBV11-3 to TRBJ2-2; D may be TRBD2 (5 bases). CDR1 SGHNT and CDR2 YENEEA come from the germline V gene. The CDR3 sequence is 14 residues long. V lost 9 bases and J lost 0, with 11 bases in between. CDR3 DNA: TGTGCCAGTTCGGAGGCTACGAACACCGGGGAGCTGTTTTTT. This translates into CASSEATNTGELFF.

The rearrangement uses TRBV4-3 and TRBJ2-5; 10 bases agree with TRBD2. Germline CDR1 is LGHNA and CDR2 is YSLEER. CDR3 size: 17 residues. J gave up 3 bases and V 4 bases, and 11 bases lay outside the gene matches. CDR3 DNA: TGCGCCAGCAGCCCCAGGATGCAGCGGGGGGGAAAAGAGACCCAGTACTTC. Its translation is CASSPRMQRGGKETQYF.

The chain recombines TRBV14 with TRBJ2-1; no firm D call. This CDR3 is 18 amino acids long. The V end lost 0 bases, the J end lost 9 bases, and 24 bases lay between the germline ends. Germline V lookup: CDR1 SGHDN, CDR2 FVKESK. CDR3 in amino acids: CASSQDSVGRLGLIEQFF. The CDR3 DNA reads TGTGCCAGCAGCCAAGATTCGGTGGGTAGGCTAGGCCTTATTGAGCAGTTCTTC.

This sequence joins TRBV5-1 and TRBJ2-1, with 9 bases identical to TRBD2. Germline CDR1 reads SGHRS; CDR2 reads YFSETQ. J was trimmed by 2 bases and V by 8 bases; bases with no gene match: 5. The CDR3 is 14 residues long. The CDR3 is CASGSSGAYNEQFF. CDR3 coding DNA: TGCGCCAGTGGCTCTAGCGGGGCCTACAATGAGCAGTTCTTC.

There are a few counts of this clonotype. The gene calls are TRBV4-1 and TRBJ2-3; tentative D call: TRBD2 (8 bases). V was trimmed by 2 bases and J by 8 bases, leaving 17 bases between them. The CDR3 contains 15 residues. Germline values: CDR1 MGHRA, CDR2 YSYEKL. The CDR3 bases are TGCGCCAGCAGCCAACTTGGACAGGCGGGAGGTACGCAGTATTTT. Its protein is CASSQLGQAGGTQYF.

This clonotype was seen repeatedly, ten times or more. The rearrangement uses TRBV7-6 and TRBJ2-1; D may match TRBD1 or TRBD2 (6 bases each). V was trimmed by 3 bases and J by 10 bases, leaving 10 bases between them. Per germline, CDR1 SGHVS and CDR2 FNYEAQ. The CDR3 extends over 12 amino acids. CDR3 coding DNA: TGTGCCAGCAGCTTGATCGGGGGCGAGCAGTTCTTC. It specifies CASSLIGGEQFF.

This rearrangement joins TRBV29-1 to TRBJ1-1; D remains unclear. The CDR3 totals 12 residues. V gave up 5 bases and J gave up 2 bases, with 9 bases separating them. The germline gives CDR1 SQVTM, CDR2 ANQGSEA. The CDR3 is CSVSGANTEAFF. The CDR3 DNA reads TGCAGCGTTAGCGGAGCTAACACTGAAGCTTTCTTT.

The chain employs TRBV6-2 or TRBV6-3 and TRBJ2-1; possibly TRBD1 or TRBD2 for D (6 bases each). The CDR3 contains 16 residues. V gave up 10 bases and J gave up 2 bases, with 21 bases separating them. Germline V gene sequence: CDR1 MNHEY, CDR2 SVGEGT. The CDR3 loop is CATLYARGAPYNEQFF. Written as DNA, the CDR3 is TGTGCCACCCTATACGCGAGGGGGGCCCCCTACAATGAGCAGTTCTTC.

This clonotype was seen more than once but under ten times. The rearrangement links TRBV12-3 or TRBV12-4 to TRBJ2-3; D is possibly TRBD2 (5 bases). V gave up 4 bases and J gave up 2 bases, with 13 bases separating them. The CDR3 runs 15 residues. CDR3 coding DNA: TGTGCCAGCAGTTGGGGTGGCGGGCCCACAGATACGCAGTATTTT. Residues: CASSWGGGPTDTQYF.

The V gene is TRBV20-1, the J gene TRBJ1-5; D possibly corresponds to TRBD1 (5 bases). V was trimmed by 0 bases and J by 6 bases, leaving 12 bases between them. Germline-derived CDR1 and CDR2 are DFQATT and SNEGSKA (reference sequence). The CDR3 is 14 residues long. The CDR3 is CSARDRRAGQPQHF. The CDR3 nucleotides read TGCAGTGCTAGAGATCGCAGGGCAGGTCAGCCCCAGCATTTT.

This clonotype was detected many times. V gene TRBV20-1 combines with J gene TRBJ1-2; D perhaps matches TRBD1 (6 bases). The CDR3 length is 13 residues. Trimming removed 3 bases at V and 7 bases at J, with 15 bases between. Per the germline V gene, CDR1 is DFQATT and CDR2 is SNEGSKA (reference sequence). Here the CDR3 reads CSASGVGGPGYTF. CDR3 nucleotide sequence: TGCAGTGCTAGCGGTGTAGGGGGGCCTGGCTACACCTTC.

This clonotype was seen only a few times. The chain employs TRBV5-1 and TRBJ1-2; D unclear. Looked up from germline, CDR1 is SGHRS and CDR2 is YFSETQ. V lost 0 bases, J lost 4 bases, and 10 bases lay in between. This CDR3 has 14 residues. CDR3 loop: CASSLEEEIYGYTF. For the CDR3, the DNA is TGCGCCAGCAGCTTGGAAGAAGAAATCTATGGCTACACCTTC.

This clonotype occurred a few times. This CDR3 is CASSVQGQLYEQYF. DNA for the CDR3: TGTGCCAGCAGTGTACAGGGACAGCTATACGAGCAGTACTTC. The chain carries TRBV2 and TRBJ2-7; TRBD1 agrees at 7 bases. V trimming: 4 bases; J trimming: 4 bases; junction bases outside the gene matches: 7. The CDR3 contains 14 residues. The germline V gene has CDR1 SNHLY and CDR2 FYNNEI.

This clonotype has ten or more counts. The genes are TRBV2 and TRBJ2-5; D call uncertain. Trimming took 2 bases from V and 1 from J, leaving 5 bases between them. This CDR3 has 13 residues. The germline V gene has CDR1 SNHLY and CDR2 FYNNEI. Here the CDR3 DNA reads TGTGCCAGCAGTGAAATCAGCCAAGAGACCCAGTACTTC. Its protein is CASSEISQETQYF.

The chain is built from TRBV7-2 and TRBJ1-5; D is uncertain. Trimming pared 4 bases from V and 5 bases from J, leaving 9 bases between. Germline CDR1 is SGHTA and CDR2 is FQGNSA. The CDR3 contains 13 residues. The CDR3 region is CASSSAADQPQHF. The CDR3 nucleotides read TGTGCCAGCAGCTCTGCCGCAGATCAGCCCCAGCATTTT.

This clonotype was seen a handful of times. The CDR3 DNA follows: TGTGCCAGCAGTTTCTTGCAGAAGAGCTCCTACGAGCAGTACTTC. It specifies CASSFLQKSSYEQYF. The rearrangement uses TRBV27 and TRBJ2-7; D ambiguous. The ends were cut back, 3 bases at V and 0 bases at J, with 12 bases in the middle. The germline gives CDR1 MNHEY, CDR2 SMNVEV (reference sequence). This CDR3 is 15 amino acids long.

This chain joins TRBV27 and TRBJ2-7, with D perhaps TRBD1 (6 bases). The CDR3 covers 14 residues. V was shortened by 4 bases and J by 3 bases, with 13 bases between the two germline ends. CDR1 and CDR2 from the germline V gene are MNHEY and SMNVEV (reference sequence). The CDR3 nucleotides are TGTGCCAGCAGTTACACAGGGTCGGACTACGAGCAGTACTTC. Translated: CASSYTGSDYEQYF.